A single sample is the source of the 18 T cell receptor beta chains below, sequenced in a study of T-cell reconstitution after alpha-beta-depleted transplantation in children (dated by TCRdb to 2016 to 2017). Libraries were made using PCR. Sequencing used an Illumina HiSeq 2500. To normalize quantification of the TCRbeta repertoire, the TCR libraries were built with molecular barcoding that relied on unique molecular identifiers. The public reads were reanalyzed by TCRdb: fastp trimming at Q25, MiXCR alignment, in-frame beta chains only. Entries are consolidated by CDR3 protein sequence, retaining the most common genes and DNA. The sample table lists nearly 400,000 distinct CDR3 sequences, around 21% of them with a count of one. The ten top clones hold approximately 3.9% of the sample. The source material was PBMCs from the stem cell graft donor, sampled from the stem cell graft. These receptors originate from a human donor who donated a stem cell graft to a child with acute myeloid leukemia.

The rearrangement uses TRBV10-2 and TRBJ1-6; D gene ambiguous. The CDR3 runs 11 residues. V gave up 6 bases and J gave up 7 bases, with 4 bases separating them. Germline values: CDR1 WSHSY, CDR2 SAAADI. The CDR3 protein is CASRENSPLHF. The CDR3 DNA reads TGCGCCAGCAGGGAAAATTCACCCCTCCACTTT.

The V and J genes are TRBV4-1 and TRBJ1-5, with D tentatively TRBD1 (5 bases). The V and J ends lost 1 base and 7 bases respectively, with 14 bases between them. Germline assignment: CDR1 MGHRA and CDR2 YSYEKL. The CDR3 spans 15 residues. The CDR3, as DNA: TGCGCCAGCAGCCAAGTGTGGCAGGGTAGCCAGCCCCAGCATTTT. This gives the protein CASSQVWQGSQPQHF.

This clonotype was picked up a small number of times. V usage is TRBV29-1 and J usage is TRBJ2-3; 13 bases are a match to TRBD2. V was pared by 6 bases and J by 5 bases, with 5 bases of the junction left unmatched. CDR3 size: 14 residues. From germline, CDR1 is SQVTM and CDR2 ANQGSEA. The CDR3 bases are TGCAGCGTGGCCGGGACTAGCGGGAAAGATACGCAGTATTTT. This sequence encodes CSVAGTSGKDTQYF.

In its sample, this clonotype was seen a few times. The chain is built from TRBV12-3 or TRBV12-4 and TRBJ2-5, with 7 positions matching TRBD2. V shed 2 bases, J shed 5 bases, and the junction held 8 bases outside the gene matches. This CDR3 region has 15 residues. CDR3 in DNA: TGTGCCAGCAGTTTATCCGCCCAGGGAGGGGAGACCCAGTACTTC. It codes for CASSLSAQGGETQYF.

This clonotype was detected a few times. J is TRBJ2-5 and V is TRBV28; a weak D match, TRBD2 (6 bases). With 2 bases removed from V and 7 bases from J, the gap between germline ends came to 26 bases. CDR1 and CDR2 from the germline V gene are MDHEN and SYDVKM. There are 18 residues in the CDR3. In DNA form, the CDR3 reads TGTGCCAGCAGTTTAAGGGCCCGGGGGTCCCGTGCTATTGGGACCCAGTACTTC. Translating it yields CASSLRARGSRAIGTQYF.

This clonotype came up many times. This sequence joins TRBV20-1 and TRBJ2-7; TRBD2 matches at 7 bases. CDR3 length: 14 amino acids. After removal of 3 bases from V and 0 bases from J, the junction contained 5 bases not matched to a gene. CDR1 and CDR2 (germline): DFQATT, SNEGSKA (reference sequence). CDR3 sequence reads: CSARAGESSYEQYF. The CDR3 region has the DNA TGCAGTGCTAGGGCGGGAGAGAGCTCCTACGAGCAGTACTTC.

A few counts support this clonotype. The chain recombines TRBV5-1 with TRBJ2-5; D remains ambiguous. Trimming pared 1 base from V and 5 bases from J, leaving 9 bases between. The germline V gene encodes CDR1 SGHRS and CDR2 YFSETQ. The length of the CDR3 is 13 residues. CDR3: CASSLRPGETQYF. The CDR3 DNA follows: TGCGCCAGCAGCTTGAGACCGGGCGAGACCCAGTACTTC.

The V and J genes are TRBV20-1 and TRBJ2-3; 8 nucleotides match TRBD2. The CDR3 is 15 residues long. Germline V gene data show CDR1 as DFQATT and CDR2 as SNEGSKA (reference sequence). With V trimmed by 1 base and J by 4 bases, 7 bases remained unmatched. The DNA of the CDR3 is TGCAGTGCTAGAGTTGGAGCGGGAGACGCAGATACGCAGTATTTT. Its protein is CSARVGAGDADTQYF.

There are a few counts of this clonotype. The V and J genes are TRBV20-1 and TRBJ2-3, with 15 bases that match TRBD2. The CDR3 extends over 19 amino acids. Germline CDR1 is DFQATT and CDR2 is SNEGSKA (reference sequence). The ends lost 5 bases at V and 2 bases at J; junction bases unmatched: 14. The DNA of the CDR3 is TGCAGTGCTTCAGAACCGGGACTAGCGGGAGGTGGGGTCACAGATACGCAGTATTTT. It codes for CSASEPGLAGGGVTDTQYF.

The genes are TRBV5-1 and TRBJ2-1, with 10 positions matching TRBD2. CDR3 length equals 14 residues. V lost 7 bases and J lost 6; bases outside the gene matches: 7. Germline CDR1 is SGHRS and CDR2 is YFSETQ. The DNA for the CDR3 is TGCGCCAGCGGGCTAGCGGGAGTGTCCAATGAGCAGTTCTTC. Its translation is CASGLAGVSNEQFF.

The chain couples TRBV20-1 to TRBJ2-2, with TRBD1 matching 10 bases. Trimming cost V 0 bases and J 6 bases; bases outside gene matches: 4. Germline-derived CDR1 and CDR2 are DFQATT and SNEGSKA (reference sequence). There are 15 residues in the CDR3. CDR3 region: CSARDGQGVAGELFF. CDR3 DNA sequence: TGCAGTGCTAGAGACGGACAGGGGGTGGCCGGGGAGCTGTTTTTT.

This chain joins TRBV4-2 and TRBJ2-4, with TRBD1 matching 8 bases. This CDR3 region has 16 residues. V shed 4 bases, J shed 4 bases, and the junction held 9 bases outside the gene matches. Germline V gives CDR1 LGHNA, CDR2 YNFKEQ. The CDR3 spells CASSPQSTGEKNIQYF. Here the CDR3 DNA reads TGTGCCAGCAGCCCCCAATCGACAGGGGAGAAAAACATTCAGTACTTC.

This chain's CDR3 is CAITLDEGGLTDTQYF. DNA for the CDR3: TGTGCCATCACCTTAGACGAGGGTGGCCTCACAGATACGCAGTATTTT. This chain connects TRBV10-3 to TRBJ2-3, with D perhaps TRBD2 (5 bases). Germline lookup yields CDR1 ENHRY and CDR2 SYGVKD. This CDR3 is built from 16 residues. V shed 7 bases and J shed 2 bases, with 19 bases lying between them.

The rearrangement joins TRBV9 to TRBJ2-5; tentatively, D is TRBD1 or TRBD2 (5 bases each). Per the germline V gene, CDR1 is SGDLS and CDR2 is YYNGEE. CDR3 length equals 14 residues. The V and J ends lost 0 bases and 2 bases respectively, with 8 bases between them. The CDR3: CASSVAGRQETQYF. The DNA of the CDR3 is TGTGCCAGCAGCGTAGCGGGACGACAAGAGACCCAGTACTTC.

The V gene is TRBV29-1, the J gene TRBJ2-7; D unresolved. CDR1 SQVTM and CDR2 ANQGSEA come from the germline V gene. The CDR3 spans 13 residues. V lost 0 bases to trimming and J lost 1 base, with 7 bases between them. The CDR3 coding sequence is TGCAGCGTTGAAGAGGTGGGGTCCTACGAGCAGTACTTC. Translating gives CSVEEVGSYEQYF.

The genes are TRBV6-5 and TRBJ2-3, with TRBD1 identical over 7 bases. Germline assignment: CDR1 MNHEY and CDR2 SVGAGI. The trim removed 4 bases at V and 3 bases at J, leaving 7 bases unmatched. The CDR3 spans 15 residues. The CDR3 region has the DNA TGTGCCAGCAGTTCCCCCCAGACAGGGACAGATACGCAGTATTTT. Encoded protein: CASSSPQTGTDTQYF.

The sample holds a few counts of this clonotype. V gene TRBV20-1 combines with J gene TRBJ2-3, with D possibly TRBD1 on 6 matching bases. Trimming pared 6 bases from V and 6 bases from J, leaving 22 bases between. Germline V gene sequence: CDR1 DFQATT, CDR2 SNEGSKA (reference sequence). The CDR3 has 15 residues. The CDR3 DNA is TGCAGTGCGCCAACCCCTAGAGGGGGAACTGATACGCAGTATTTT. Protein: CSAPTPRGGTDTQYF.

The chain is built from TRBV5-6 and TRBJ2-6; D remains unclear. CDR3 length: 20 amino acids. Germline CDR1 and CDR2: SGHDT and YYEEEE. Deletions cut 1 base from V and 2 bases from J, with 22 bases between. The CDR3 coding sequence is TGTGCCAGCAGCTTGTTCCTAGAGCCGCATGAACCCCCTGGGGCCAACGTCCTGACTTTC. Protein: CASSLFLEPHEPPGANVLTF.